A selection of T cell receptor beta chains follows, all from one sample in a study of long-term antiretroviral therapy in people with HIV. The method was immunoSEQ multiplex PCR; TCRdb's version includes in-frame clones alone and lacks a portion of them. The sample carries roughly 35,000 clones, approximately 85% recorded once. The sample was unsorted PBMCs, taken approximately 3.3 years after starting antiretroviral therapy. Receptor source: a man younger than 30 with HIV. The CDR3 runs from the conserved cysteine through the conserved F or W. The order of the fields is J gene, clone size, V gene, D gene, CDR3 DNA, CDR3 protein. A D gene is named only where the DNA matches it firmly. Clone size is not always given. Where it is, it says once, few, many or a class for expanded clones.

>TRBJ1-2|.|TRBV10-2|.
TGCGCCAGCAGTGAGTCGGACTTCTATGGCTACACCTTC
CASSESDFYGYTF
>TRBJ1-1|.|TRBV4-2|TRBD1
TGTGCCAGCAGCCAAGTTTCAGGGGGTAACACTGAAGCTTTCTTT
CASSQVSGGNTEAFF
>TRBJ1-1|.|TRBV9|TRBD1
TGTGCCAGCAGCTCAGCTGGGACAGGGAACACTGAAGCTTTCTTT
CASSSAGTGNTEAFF
>TRBJ1-2|.|TRBV2|.
TGTGCCAGCAGCCGGCGGGCAGGGGACTCTGGCTACACCTTC
CASSRRAGDSGYTF
>TRBJ2-7|.|TRBV27|TRBD1
TGTGCCAGCAGCCCAAAACGGGACAGCTACGAGCAGTACTTC
CASSPKRDSYEQYF
>TRBJ1-1|.|TRBV5-1|.
TGCGCCAGCAGCTGGATCTTCGGGACACCTAACACTGAAGCTTTCTTT
CASSWIFGTPNTEAFF
>TRBJ2-2|.|TRBV18|TRBD1
TGTGCCAGCTCACAAGGACAGGGGGCCACCGGGGAGCTGTTTTTT
CASSQGQGATGELFF
>TRBJ2-7|.|TRBV18|.
TGTGCCAGCTCACGGGATTTTCAAACTTACGAGCAGTACTTC
CASSRDFQTYEQYF
>TRBJ2-7|.|TRBV7-9|TRBD2
TGTGCCAGCAGCTTTAGCGGGAGGGTCGACGAGCAGTACTTC
CASSFSGRVDEQYF
>TRBJ2-2|.|TRBV6-4|.
TGTGCCAGCAGTGAATCCAACACCGGGGAGCTGTTTTTT
CASSESNTGELFF
>TRBJ2-7|once|TRBV9|TRBD1
TGTGCCAGCAGCGCTCAGGGGGCCGACTACGAGCAGTACTTC
CASSAQGADYEQYF
>TRBJ2-7|.|TRBV5-1|.
TGCGCCAGCAGCTATGGAGGGACATCTCCTACGAGCGAGCAGTACTTC
CASSYGGTSPTSEQYF
>TRBJ1-4|.|TRBV15|.
TGTGCCACCAGCAGAGTTATGGGCGCAACTAATGAAAAACTGTTTTTT
CATSRVMGATNEKLFF
>TRBJ2-7|once|TRBV7-9|.
TGCGCCAGTTATTCCTCCTACGAGCAGTACTTC
CASYSSYEQYF
>TRBJ2-5|.|TRBV7-9|TRBD2
TGTGCCAGCAGCTTATCGTCTAGCGGGGGGGTGGAGACCCAGTACTTC
CASSLSSSGGVETQYF
>TRBJ1-5|.|TRBV9|TRBD1
TGTGCCAGCAGCGGCCCGGGACAGAGCAATCAGCCCCAGCATTTT
CASSGPGQSNQPQHF
>TRBJ2-1|.|TRBV6-6|.
TGTGCCAGCAGTCTACAGCCTGAGCAGTTCTTC
CASSLQPEQFF
>TRBJ1-4|.|TRBV19|.
TGTGCCAGTAGTATACCGGCAGTGGCTAATGAAAAACTGTTTTTT
CASSIPAVANEKLFF
>TRBJ2-1|once|TRBV5-4|TRBD2
TGTGCCAGTAGCGCACCGTCTAGCGGGACTAATGAGCAGTTCTTC
CASSAPSSGTNEQFF
>TRBJ2-5|.|TRBV7-9|TRBD1
TGTGCCAGCAGCTTAGCGGGAGACAGGGGTAACCCCCAGTACTTC
CASSLAGDRGNPQYF
>TRBJ1-5|.|TRBV7-2|.
TGTGCCAGCAGCTCACGGGGGGTTGGACAGCCCCAGCATTTT
CASSSRGVGQPQHF
>TRBJ2-1|.|TRBV5-8|.
TGTGCCAGCAGCTTCCCCAAAGACGACTCCTGGGGGAATGAGCAGTTCTTC
CASSFPKDDSWGNEQFF
>TRBJ2-3|.|TRBV18|.
TGTGCCAGCTCTTCAGGGACAGATACGCAGTATTTT
CASSSGTDTQYF
>TRBJ2-5|.|TRBV9|.
TGTGCCAGCAGCGTCAGCGGTGGGTACCAAGAGACCCAGTACTTC
CASSVSGGYQETQYF
>TRBJ2-7|.|TRBV19|TRBD2
TGTGCCAGTAGTTCATGGACTAGCGGGGCGAGCTCCTACGAGCAGTACTTC
CASSSWTSGASSYEQYF
>TRBJ2-1|.|TRBV27|TRBD2
TGTGCCAGCAGTTTACTAGCGGGAGAGGCCCCCGCCTACAATGAGCAGTTCTTC
CASSLLAGEAPAYNEQFF
>TRBJ1-2|.|TRBV28|.
TGTGCCAGCAGTTTGTGGGGGAACTATGGCTACACCTTC
CASSLWGNYGYTF
>TRBJ1-1|.|TRBV4-3|.
TGCGCCAGCAGCCAAGATCTGGGGAGTTTATTAGGAGCTTTCTTT
CASSQDLGSLLGAFF
>TRBJ2-7|.|TRBV18|.
TGTGCCAGCTCACTCTTACAGGGTAGCACCTACGAGCAGTACTTC
CASSLLQGSTYEQYF
>TRBJ2-1|.|TRBV19|.
TGTGCCAGTAGTATCGGGGCGACAGGTTGGTCCTCCTACAATGAGCAGTTCTTC
CASSIGATGWSSYNEQFF
>TRBJ2-1|.|TRBV27|.
TGTGCCAGCAGTTTGGCAGGGGTCGCCTACAATGAGCAGTTCTTC
CASSLAGVAYNEQFF
>TRBJ2-1|.|TRBV18|.
TGTGCCAGCTCACCACCGATAAACAATGAGCAGTTCTTC
CASSPPINNEQFF
>TRBJ2-7|.|TRBV19|.
TGTGCCAGTAGCACCCCGTGGGACGGGGACTACGAGCAGTACTTC
CASSTPWDGDYEQYF
>TRBJ1-1|once|TRBV13|.
TGTGCCAGCAGCTTAGGGGGGCCGTCCGAAAGCCATGAAGCTTTCTTT
CASSLGGPSESHEAFF
>TRBJ2-7|.|TRBV7-9|TRBD1
TGTGCCAGCAGCTATGATGGACAGGTGTACGAGCAGTACTTC
CASSYDGQVYEQYF
>TRBJ2-1|.|TRBV5-4|TRBD2
TGTGCCCAGCGGGAGGGCCTCTACAATGAGCAGTTCTTC
CAQREGLYNEQFF
>TRBJ1-5|few|TRBV9|.
TGTGCCAGCAGCCTAAGCGGGGGAGGCAATCAGCCCCAGCATTTT
CASSLSGGGNQPQHF
>TRBJ2-5|.|TRBV7-9|.
TGTGCCAGCTTCGGGAAGCGGACGGGGTTGGAGACCCAGTACTTC
CASFGKRTGLETQYF
>TRBJ2-1|.|TRBV7-3|TRBD2
TGTGCCAGCAGCTTAATGGGGACTAGCGGGCTTTACAATGAGCAGTTCTTC
CASSLMGTSGLYNEQFF
>TRBJ1-1|.|TRBV5-5|.
TGTGCCAGCAGCGCGAGTGGGAGGGACACTGAAGCTTTCTTT
CASSASGRDTEAFF
>TRBJ2-7|.|TRBV5-6|.
TGTGCCAGCAGCTTCGGATTAGGCTACGAGCAGTACTTC
CASSFGLGYEQYF
>TRBJ1-5|.|TRBV7-2|TRBD1
TGTGCCAGCAGCTTTCGGACAGGGGAGAATCAGCCCCAGCATTTT
CASSFRTGENQPQHF
>TRBJ1-5|.|TRBV5-1|.
TGCGCCAGCAGCTTGGCTGGGAATCAGCCCCAGCATTTT
CASSLAGNQPQHF
>TRBJ1-1|.|TRBV9|.
TGTGCCAGCAGCGTAGTAGGGGGTGGCACTGAAGCTTTCTTT
CASSVVGGGTEAFF
>TRBJ2-7|.|TRBV7-9|.
TGTGCCGCGGGGTCCGCGGGGCCCTACGAGCAGTACTTC
CAAGSAGPYEQYF
>TRBJ2-2|.|TRBV4-1|TRBD2
TGCGCCAGCAGCCACTATAGCGGGACCGGGGAGCTGTTTTTT
CASSHYSGTGELFF
>TRBJ2-7|.|TRBV5-4|TRBD2
TGTGCCAGCAGCTTGGATGAGCGGGGCCCCTACGAGCAGTACTTC
CASSLDERGPYEQYF
>TRBJ2-7|.|TRBV7-2|.
TGTGCCAGCAGCCCCGGGAGCTACGAGCAGTACTTC
CASSPGSYEQYF
>TRBJ1-1|.|TRBV7-9|TRBD1
TGTGCCAGCAGCTCGGTTGGACAGGGACACATGAACACTGAAGCTTTCTTT
CASSSVGQGHMNTEAFF
>TRBJ1-2|.|TRBV6-5|.
TGTGCCAGCAGTGCTACTCTCTATGGCTACACCTTC
CASSATLYGYTF
>TRBJ2-1|once|TRBV10-3|.
TGTGCCACCTTCGACCGACAGCAGTTCTTC
CATFDRQQFF
>TRBJ1-5|.|TRBV18|.
TGTGCCAGCTCACCATTCAGGCCCCCCAATCAGCCCCAGCATTTT
CASSPFRPPNQPQHF
>TRBJ2-2|.|TRBV6-6|.
TGTGCCAGCAGTTACAGGGGCACCGGGGAGCTGTTTTTT
CASSYRGTGELFF
>TRBJ1-4|.|TRBV4-1|.
TGCGCCAGCAGCCCCGAGGATGGGGCAGAGGAACTGTTTTTT
CASSPEDGAEELFF
>TRBJ1-2|.|TRBV20-1|.
TGCAGTGCTAGTGCGTCCTATGGCTACACCTTC
CSASASYGYTF